The rows below give T cell receptor beta chains drawn from one sample of a study of T cell changes during pregnancy in multiple sclerosis. Repertoires were generated with immunoSEQ multiplex PCR, while TCRdb's copy carries only in-frame clones and drops some. The data show some 80,000 clones, 90% to 95% seen once. This material consisted of peripheral blood, taken in the second trimester of pregnancy. The receptor source for this set is a female donor with multiple sclerosis, enrolled in a pregnancy study. CDR3s include the opening cysteine and the closing phenylalanine or tryptophan. Each record gives: CDR3 length, J gene, D gene, V gene, clone size, CDR3 protein, CDR3 DNA. The D gene is left open where the match is weak. The listing skips clone size in some rows; elsewhere it reads once, few, many or a size class.

13,TRBJ2-7,-,TRBV5-1,-,CASSSRENYEQYF,TGCGCCAGCAGCTCCAGGGAAAACTACGAGCAGTACTTC
15,TRBJ2-2,-,TRBV7-2,few,CASTPLPANTGELFF,TGTGCCAGCACCCCCTTACCAGCGAACACCGGGGAGCTGTTTTTT
13,TRBJ1-1,TRBD1,TRBV28,-,CASTTEGQPSAFF,TGTGCCAGCACCACTGAGGGACAGCCTTCAGCTTTCTTT
16,TRBJ2-1,TRBD1,TRBV5-1,-,CASSSGQGRINNEQFF,TGCGCCAGCAGCTCTGGACAGGGACGGATCAACAATGAGCAGTTCTTC
17,TRBJ1-5,-,TRBV28,-,CASSSLIALDSNQPQHF,TGTGCCAGCAGTTCCTTGATTGCCCTAGATAGCAATCAGCCCCAGCATTTT
15,TRBJ1-2,TRBD1,TRBV30,-,CAWRPPGQGHYGYTF,TGTGCCTGGAGACCCCCGGGACAGGGGCACTATGGCTACACCTTC
18,TRBJ1-1,-,TRBV21-1,-,CASSKDTPFPEMNTEAFF,TGTGCCAGCAGCAAAGACACCCCCTTTCCCGAAATGAACACTGAAGCTTTCTTT
14,TRBJ2-3,TRBD2,TRBV30,-,CAWSRTSGSDTQYF,TGTGCCTGGAGTCGGACTAGCGGCTCAGATACGCAGTATTTT
12,TRBJ2-7,-,TRBV5-1,once,CASSATGGEQYF,TGCGCCAGCAGCGCGACAGGAGGCGAGCAGTACTTC
14,TRBJ2-1,TRBD2,TRBV6-4,-,CASSDSSHSGEQFF,TGTGCCAGCAGTGACTCCAGCCATAGCGGGGAGCAGTTCTTC
17,TRBJ2-2,TRBD1,TRBV14,-,CASSQGPGQTNTGELFF,TGTGCCAGCAGCCAAGGTCCGGGACAGACGAACACCGGGGAGCTGTTTTTT
14,TRBJ1-2,TRBD1,TRBV7-2,-,CASSSVTGGEGYTF,TGTGCCAGCAGCTCAGTAACAGGGGGCGAGGGCTACACCTTC
13,TRBJ2-7,-,TRBV6-6,once,CASSYSDSYEQYF,TGTGCCAGCAGTTACTCGGACAGCTACGAGCAGTACTTC
15,TRBJ2-2,TRBD1,TRBV5-5,-,CASSPGDRGTGELFF,TGTGCCAGCAGTCCTGGGGACAGGGGGACCGGGGAGCTGTTTTTT
16,TRBJ1-4,-,TRBV25-1,-,CASSPLREGDREKLFF,TGTGCCAGCAGTCCCCTACGGGAGGGAGACAGAGAAAAACTGTTTTTT
16,TRBJ2-1,TRBD2,TRBV19,-,CASSMGLAGSYNEQFF,TGTGCCAGTAGTATGGGACTAGCGGGCTCCTACAATGAGCAGTTCTTC
12,TRBJ2-1,TRBD2,TRBV30,-,CAWGVRGLGKFF,TGTGCCTGGGGTGTACGCGGACTAGGGAAATTCTTC
14,TRBJ2-7,TRBD2,TRBV7-2,-,CASSLSSGSYEQYF,TGTGCCAGCAGCTTATCTAGCGGGAGTTACGAGCAGTACTTC
15,TRBJ1-3,TRBD1,TRBV6-6,-,CASSLRGRWENTIYF,TGTGCCAGCAGCCTCAGGGGGCGCTGGGAAAACACCATATATTTT
16,TRBJ2-5,-,TRBV5-1,-,CASSLGPRGGLETQYF,TGCGCCAGCAGCTTGGGTCCGAGGGGGGGGCTGGAGACCCAGTACTTC
18,TRBJ2-1,TRBD2,TRBV19,-,CASSPGTSGSGYYNEQFF,TGTGCCAGTAGTCCCGGGACTAGCGGGAGTGGTTACTACAATGAGCAGTTCTTC
14,TRBJ2-3,TRBD2,TRBV6-4,-,CASSEAGGTDTQYF,TGTGCCAGCAGTGAAGCGGGAGGCACAGATACGCAGTATTTT
17,TRBJ2-1,-,TRBV7-9,-,CASSPSSTGLTYNEQFF,TGTGCCAGCAGCCCTTCTTCGACAGGACTGACCTACAATGAGCAGTTCTTC